These T cell receptor beta chains were read from a single sample in a study of graft-versus-host responses after intestinal transplantation. Method: immunoSEQ multiplex PCR; TCRdb's copy keeps in-frame clones and lacks some. The repertoire includes 8,800 or so clones, around 30% of them detected once, and approximately 6.2% sits in the top ten. This specimen consisted of alloreactive CD4+ T cells from a mixed lymphocyte reaction culture, obtained before intestinal transplant. The receptors were sampled from a human patient who received an intestinal transplant. CDR3s include the opening cysteine and the closing phenylalanine or tryptophan. The D gene is left open where the match is weak. Clone size appears in some rows only: once, few, many, or a class for an expanded clone.

abundance	v_gene	d_gene	j_gene	CDR3nt	CDR3aa
-	TRBV5-6	-	TRBJ2-7	TGTGCCAGCAGCGTAGACAGGTCCTACGAGCAGTACTTC	CASSVDRSYEQYF
-	TRBV6-1	TRBD1	TRBJ1-1	TGTGCCAGCAGTTTCCAGGGGGGTAACACTGAAGCTTTCTTT	CASSFQGGNTEAFF
-	TRBV29-1	TRBD1	TRBJ1-2	TGCAGCGTTGAGTCCAGGGGGAGCTTCTATGGCTACACCTTC	CSVESRGSFYGYTF
-	TRBV5-1	-	TRBJ2-7	TGCGCCAGCAGCTTGGCCTCACTAGATCGGGACGAGCAGTACTTC	CASSLASLDRDEQYF
-	TRBV15	TRBD1	TRBJ1-2	TGTGCCACCAGCAGAGATCGGGGACAGGCAAATGGCTACACCTTC	CATSRDRGQANGYTF
-	TRBV27	TRBD2	TRBJ2-1	TGTGCCAGCAGTTTACGAAGACTAGCGGGGGGGCTCTCCTACAATGAGCAGTTCTTC	CASSLRRLAGGLSYNEQFF
few	TRBV6-6	-	TRBJ2-2	TGTGCCAGCAGTTATTTCCGGACAGCCACCGGGGAGCTGTTTTTT	CASSYFRTATGELFF
-	TRBV30	-	TRBJ1-6	TGTGCCTGGAGTATCGACAGCTATAATTCACCCCTCCACTTT	CAWSIDSYNSPLHF
-	TRBV5-4	-	TRBJ2-2	TGTGCCAGCAGCTTGCAGGGGGAGGCCGGGGAGCTGTTTTTT	CASSLQGEAGELFF
-	TRBV23-1	TRBD1	TRBJ2-3	TGCGCCAGCAGTCAAAGTACAGGGGCTTGGACAGATACGCAGTATTTT	CASSQSTGAWTDTQYF
-	TRBV5-1	TRBD2	TRBJ2-1	TGCGCCAGCAGCCCTAGCGGGAGCCCCTACAATGAGCAGTTCTTC	CASSPSGSPYNEQFF
few	TRBV15	TRBD1	TRBJ2-7	TGTGCCACCAGCAGAAGGGACAGAGACTACGAGCAGTACTTC	CATSRRDRDYEQYF
few	TRBV18	-	TRBJ1-5	TGTGCCAGCTCACCGGACAGCCCCAATCAGCCCCAGCATTTT	CASSPDSPNQPQHF
-	TRBV5-4	TRBD1	TRBJ1-6	TGTGCCAGCAGCCCGGGACAGGGGAGTAGGAATTCACCCCTCCACTTT	CASSPGQGSRNSPLHF
few	TRBV2	TRBD2	TRBJ2-1	TGTGCCAGCAGTGAAGCACTAGCGGGGATCAATGAGCAGTTCTTC	CASSEALAGINEQFF
few	TRBV10-3	TRBD1	TRBJ2-7	TGTGCCATCACTGGGACAGGGGCTGGAGGCGAGCAGTACTTC	CAITGTGAGGEQYF
-	TRBV5-1	TRBD2	TRBJ2-1	TGCGCCAGCGCGGGACTAGCGGGGGTTAATGAGCAGTTCTTC	CASAGLAGVNEQFF
few	TRBV19	TRBD1	TRBJ2-2	TGTGCCAGTAGTATCCTAGGACAGGGGTCCGGGGAGCTGTTTTTT	CASSILGQGSGELFF
-	TRBV5-1	TRBD2	TRBJ2-1	TGCGCCAGCAGCTTGGTGGTGTCGGGGGGGGCCAATGAGCAGTTCTTC	CASSLVVSGGANEQFF
-	TRBV4-1	TRBD2	TRBJ2-1	TGCGCCAGCAGCCACCCTTCCCTAGCGGGGGGAAACAATGAGCAGTTCTTC	CASSHPSLAGGNNEQFF
-	TRBV5-4	-	TRBJ1-1	TGTGCCAGCAGTTTTCCAGGGAACACTGAAGCTTTCTTT	CASSFPGNTEAFF
-	TRBV6-5	-	TRBJ2-1	TGTGCCACCCTAGGGGGGGCCCCCCCCTACAATGAGCAGTTCTTC	CATLGGAPPYNEQFF